The text below deals with one T cell receptor (beta chain). As yet, its antigen is unknown. These data belong to a study of T cell responses to AZD1222 COVID-19 vaccine. Study summary: Investigators merged groups given second doses at roughly 4 or roughly 12 weeks.

The CDR3 spans 12 residues. The germline gives CDR1 SGHRS, CDR2 YFSETQ. V lost 2 bases and J 9 bases, leaving 9 bases between the germline ends. General observations from the study: Possibly, clonal diversity was underestimated; donors were largely white British and included more females. There were repertoire samples only from the period after the peak T cell response.

The protocol was immunoSEQ multiplex PCR, while the TCRdb copy is restricted to in-frame clones and leaves out a portion. The sample carries some 110,000 clones, more than 80% recorded once. The genes are TRBV5-1 and TRBJ1-5; D perhaps matches TRBD1 (5 bases). The receptor comes from an adult in good health. The source was peripheral blood, collected on day 0 of AZD1222 vaccination. CDR3 sequence reads: CASSFFGGPQHF. DNA of the CDR3: TGCGCCAGCAGCTTCTTCGGGGGGCCCCAGCATTTT.